This TCR delta chain was sequenced in a study of gamma-delta chains in newborns, infants, children. The wider study: Polyclonal expansion of innate γδ T cells after birth follows microbial exposure.

This clone has only a few counts. This sequence may be a read error, since a much larger clone differs from it by one base. Other DNA sequences in the sample encode the same CDR3. TCRdb used CATT to re-call clones from the reads. The table lists approximately 5,400 delta-chain clones, 0.42% of them singletons. Source material: blood. The TCR was taken from a child who was a newborn, infant or young child, either healthy, febrile or measles-vaccinated (not recorded which).

The CDR3 coding sequence is TGTGCCTGCGACACGATAGGGGACCCGACAGCACAACTCTTCTTT. Amino acid sequence: CACDTIGDPTAQLFF. The rearrangement uses TRDV2 and TRDJ2, with D possibly being TRDD3 (5 bases). CDR3 length: 15 amino acids. Germline-derived CDR1 and CDR2 are GEAIGNYY and EKD.